The T cell receptor beta chain described here comes from a study of OX40 agonist ivuxolimab in advanced cancers. Clones were read by immunoSEQ multiplex PCR, and TCRdb kept only the in-frame ones, dropping some. Among about 52,000 clones listed, approximately 88% were seen once. J lost 2 bases, V lost 6 bases, and 11 bases had no gene match. Germline lookup yields CDR1 LNHDA and CDR2 SQIVND (reference sequence). This CDR3 contains 17 residues. The sequences come from CD4+ or CD8+ T cells sorted from blood, collected in a trial of the OX40 agonist ivuxolimab. The sequence was obtained from an adult with an advanced solid tumor such as melanoma, head and neck, liver or kidney cancer. This chain joins TRBV19 and TRBJ1-5; 9 nucleotides line up with TRBD1. CDR3 region: CASSLYGTGLGNQPQHF. CDR3 bases: TGTGCCAGTAGCCTGTATGGGACAGGGCTCGGCAATCAGCCCCAGCATTTT.